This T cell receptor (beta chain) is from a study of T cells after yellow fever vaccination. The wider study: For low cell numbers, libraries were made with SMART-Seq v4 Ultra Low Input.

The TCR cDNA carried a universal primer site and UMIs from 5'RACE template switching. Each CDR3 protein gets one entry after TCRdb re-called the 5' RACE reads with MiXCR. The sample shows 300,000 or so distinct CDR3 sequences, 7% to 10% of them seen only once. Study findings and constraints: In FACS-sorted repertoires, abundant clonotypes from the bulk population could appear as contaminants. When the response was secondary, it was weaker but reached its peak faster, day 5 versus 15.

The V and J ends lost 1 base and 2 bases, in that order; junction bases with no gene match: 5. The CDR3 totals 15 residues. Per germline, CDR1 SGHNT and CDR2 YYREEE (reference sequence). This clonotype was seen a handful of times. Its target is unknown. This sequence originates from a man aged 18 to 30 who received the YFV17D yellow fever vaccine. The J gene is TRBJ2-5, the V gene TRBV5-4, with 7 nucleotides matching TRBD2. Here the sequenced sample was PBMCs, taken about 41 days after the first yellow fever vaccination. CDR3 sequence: CASSLTAGVQETQYF. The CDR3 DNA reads TGTGCCAGCAGCTTGACGGCGGGGGTACAAGAGACCCAGTACTTC.